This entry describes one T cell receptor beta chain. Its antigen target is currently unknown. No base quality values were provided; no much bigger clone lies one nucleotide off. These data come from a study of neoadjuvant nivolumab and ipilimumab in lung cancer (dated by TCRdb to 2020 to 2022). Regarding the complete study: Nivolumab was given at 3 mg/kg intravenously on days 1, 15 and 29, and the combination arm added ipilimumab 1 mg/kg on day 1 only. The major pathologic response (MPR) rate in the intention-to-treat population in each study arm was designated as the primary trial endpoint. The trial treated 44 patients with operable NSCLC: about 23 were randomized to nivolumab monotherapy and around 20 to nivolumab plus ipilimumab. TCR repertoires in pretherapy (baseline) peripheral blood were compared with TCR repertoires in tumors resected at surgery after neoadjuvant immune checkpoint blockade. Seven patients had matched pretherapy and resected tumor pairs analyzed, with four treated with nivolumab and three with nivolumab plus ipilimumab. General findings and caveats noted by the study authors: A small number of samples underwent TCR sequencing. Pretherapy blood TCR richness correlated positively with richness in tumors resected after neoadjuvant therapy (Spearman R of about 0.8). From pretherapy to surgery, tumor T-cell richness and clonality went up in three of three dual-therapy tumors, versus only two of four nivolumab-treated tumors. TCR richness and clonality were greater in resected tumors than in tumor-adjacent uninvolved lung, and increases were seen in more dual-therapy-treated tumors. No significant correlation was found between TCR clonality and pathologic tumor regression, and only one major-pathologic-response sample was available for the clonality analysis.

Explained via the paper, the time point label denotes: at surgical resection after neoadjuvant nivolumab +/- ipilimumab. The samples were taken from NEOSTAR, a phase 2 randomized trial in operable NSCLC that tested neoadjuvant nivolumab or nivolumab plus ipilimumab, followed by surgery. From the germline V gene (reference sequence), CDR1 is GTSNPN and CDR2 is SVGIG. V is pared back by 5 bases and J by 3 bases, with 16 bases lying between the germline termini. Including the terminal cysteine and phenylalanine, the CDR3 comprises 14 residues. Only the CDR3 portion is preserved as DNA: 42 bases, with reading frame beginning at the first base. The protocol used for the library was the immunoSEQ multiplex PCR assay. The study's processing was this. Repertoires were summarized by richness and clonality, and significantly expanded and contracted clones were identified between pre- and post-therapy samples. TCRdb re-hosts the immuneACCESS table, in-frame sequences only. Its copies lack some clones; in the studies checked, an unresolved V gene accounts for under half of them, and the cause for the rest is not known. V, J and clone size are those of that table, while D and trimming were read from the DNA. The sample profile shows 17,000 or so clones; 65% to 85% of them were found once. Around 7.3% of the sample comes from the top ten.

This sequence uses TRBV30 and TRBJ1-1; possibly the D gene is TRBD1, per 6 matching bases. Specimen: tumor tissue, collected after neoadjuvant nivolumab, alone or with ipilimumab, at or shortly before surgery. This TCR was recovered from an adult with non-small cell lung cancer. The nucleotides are TGTGCCTGGGGGGGTCTACAGGGATACACTGAAGCTTTCTTT. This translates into CAWGGLQGYTEAFF. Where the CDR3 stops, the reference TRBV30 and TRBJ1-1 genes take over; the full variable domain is SQTIHQWPATLVQPVGSPLSLECTVEGTSNPNLYWYRQAAGRGLQLLFYSVGIGQISSEVPQNLSASRPQDRQFILSSKKLLLSDSGFYLCAWGGLQGYTEAFFGQGTRLTVV.